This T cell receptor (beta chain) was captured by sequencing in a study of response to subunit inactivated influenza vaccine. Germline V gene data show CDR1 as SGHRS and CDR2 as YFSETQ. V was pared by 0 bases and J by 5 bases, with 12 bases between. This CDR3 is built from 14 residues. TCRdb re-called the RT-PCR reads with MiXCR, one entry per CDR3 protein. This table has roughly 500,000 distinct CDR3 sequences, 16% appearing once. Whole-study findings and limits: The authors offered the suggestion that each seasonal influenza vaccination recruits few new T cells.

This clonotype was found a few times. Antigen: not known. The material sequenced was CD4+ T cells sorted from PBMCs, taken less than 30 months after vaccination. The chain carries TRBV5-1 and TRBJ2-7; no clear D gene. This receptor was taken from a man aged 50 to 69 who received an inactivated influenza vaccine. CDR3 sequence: CASSLDGVEDEQYF. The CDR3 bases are TGCGCCAGCAGCTTGGATGGGGTTGAGGACGAGCAGTACTTC.